This entry is about one TCR beta chain. Assay: immunoSEQ multiplex PCR; the TCRdb copy retains only in-frame clones and omits some. The table lists about 13,000 clones, about nine tenths of them singletons. This sample was included in a study of T cell changes during pregnancy in multiple sclerosis. The CDR3 sequence is 16 residues long. Germline CDR1 reads SNHLY; CDR2 reads FYNNEI. The trim removed 5 bases at V and 5 bases at J, leaving 12 bases unmatched. Material: CD8+ T cells from peripheral blood mononuclear cells, obtained in the first trimester of pregnancy. The source is a female donor with multiple sclerosis, enrolled in a pregnancy study. The chain joins TRBV2 to TRBJ1-5, with 7 positions matching TRBD1. The CDR3 loop reads CASSPGGDGWDQPQHF. Written as DNA, the CDR3 is TGTGCCAGCAGTCCAGGGGGAGATGGTTGGGATCAGCCCCAGCATTTT.